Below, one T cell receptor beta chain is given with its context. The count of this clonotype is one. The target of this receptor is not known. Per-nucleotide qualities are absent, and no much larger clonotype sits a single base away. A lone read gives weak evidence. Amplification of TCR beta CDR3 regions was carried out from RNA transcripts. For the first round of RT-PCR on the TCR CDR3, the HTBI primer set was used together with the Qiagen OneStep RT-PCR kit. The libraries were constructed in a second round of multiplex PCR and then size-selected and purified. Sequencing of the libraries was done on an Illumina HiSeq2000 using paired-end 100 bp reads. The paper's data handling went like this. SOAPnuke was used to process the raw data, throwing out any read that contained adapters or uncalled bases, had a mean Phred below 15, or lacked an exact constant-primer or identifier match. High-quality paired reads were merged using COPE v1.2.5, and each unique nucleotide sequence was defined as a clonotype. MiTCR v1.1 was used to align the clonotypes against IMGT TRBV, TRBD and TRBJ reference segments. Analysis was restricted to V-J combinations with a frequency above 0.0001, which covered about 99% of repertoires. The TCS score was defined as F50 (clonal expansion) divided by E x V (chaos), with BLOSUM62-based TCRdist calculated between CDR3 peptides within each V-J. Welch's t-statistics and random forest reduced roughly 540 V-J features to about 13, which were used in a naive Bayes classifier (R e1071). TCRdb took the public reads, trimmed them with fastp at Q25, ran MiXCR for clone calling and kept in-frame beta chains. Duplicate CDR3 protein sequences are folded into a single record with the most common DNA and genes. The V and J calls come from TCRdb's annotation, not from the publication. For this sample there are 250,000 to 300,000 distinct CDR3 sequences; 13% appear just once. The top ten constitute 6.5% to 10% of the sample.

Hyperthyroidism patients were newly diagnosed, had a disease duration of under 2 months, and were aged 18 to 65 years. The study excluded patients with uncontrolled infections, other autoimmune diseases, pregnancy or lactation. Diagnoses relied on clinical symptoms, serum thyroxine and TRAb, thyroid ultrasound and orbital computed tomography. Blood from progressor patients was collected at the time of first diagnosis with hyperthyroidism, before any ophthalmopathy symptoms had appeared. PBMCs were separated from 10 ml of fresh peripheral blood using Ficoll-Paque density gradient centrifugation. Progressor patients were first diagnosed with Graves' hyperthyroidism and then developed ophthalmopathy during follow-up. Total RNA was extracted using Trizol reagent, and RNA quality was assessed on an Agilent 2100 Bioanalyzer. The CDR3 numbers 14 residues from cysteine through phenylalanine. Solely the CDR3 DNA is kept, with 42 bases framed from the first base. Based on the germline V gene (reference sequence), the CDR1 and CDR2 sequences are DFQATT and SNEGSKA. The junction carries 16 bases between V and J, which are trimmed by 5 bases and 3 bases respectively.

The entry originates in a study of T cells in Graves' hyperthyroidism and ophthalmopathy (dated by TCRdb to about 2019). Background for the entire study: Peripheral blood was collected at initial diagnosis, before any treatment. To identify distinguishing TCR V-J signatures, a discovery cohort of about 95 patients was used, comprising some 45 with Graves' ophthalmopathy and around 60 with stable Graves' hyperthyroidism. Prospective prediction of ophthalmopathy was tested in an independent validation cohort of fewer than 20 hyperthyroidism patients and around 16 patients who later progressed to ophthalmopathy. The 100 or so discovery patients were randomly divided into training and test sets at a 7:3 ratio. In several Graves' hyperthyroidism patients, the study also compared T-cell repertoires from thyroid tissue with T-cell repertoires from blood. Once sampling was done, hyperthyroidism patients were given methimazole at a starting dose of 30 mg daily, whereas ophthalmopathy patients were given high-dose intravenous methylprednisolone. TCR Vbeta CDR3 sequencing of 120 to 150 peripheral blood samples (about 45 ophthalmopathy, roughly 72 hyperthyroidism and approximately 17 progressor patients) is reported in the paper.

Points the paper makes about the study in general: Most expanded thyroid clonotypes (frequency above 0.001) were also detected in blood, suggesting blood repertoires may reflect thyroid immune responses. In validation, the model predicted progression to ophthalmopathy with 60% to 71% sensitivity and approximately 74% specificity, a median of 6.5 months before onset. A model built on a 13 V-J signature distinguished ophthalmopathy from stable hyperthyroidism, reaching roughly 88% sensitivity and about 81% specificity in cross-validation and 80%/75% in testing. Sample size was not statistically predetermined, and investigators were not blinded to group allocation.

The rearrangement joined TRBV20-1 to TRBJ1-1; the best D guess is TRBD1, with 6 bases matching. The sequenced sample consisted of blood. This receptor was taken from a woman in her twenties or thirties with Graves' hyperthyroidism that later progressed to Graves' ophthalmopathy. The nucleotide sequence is TGCAGTGCTCCCCCGGGAGGGGGGTACACTGAAGCTTTCTTT. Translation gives CSAPPGGGYTEAFF.